This TCR beta chain comes out of a study of T cell responses to AZD1222 COVID-19 vaccine. Assay: immunoSEQ multiplex PCR; the TCRdb copy retains only in-frame clones and omits some. The sample carries some 100,000 clones, around 93% recorded once. The receptor was derived from an adult in good health. Sequenced here: peripheral blood, sampled on day 0 of AZD1222 vaccination.

CDR3 region: CASSLGAQGGSPLHF. CDR3 bases: TGCGCCAGCAGCTTAGGGGCCCAGGGCGGATCACCCCTCCACTTT. V is TRBV5-1 and J is TRBJ1-6; TRBD1 is a possible D gene (5 bases). V was clipped by 2 bases and J by 10 bases, with 16 bases between them. The germline gives CDR1 SGHRS, CDR2 YFSETQ. This CDR3 has 15 residues.